The clone carrying this T cell receptor (beta chain) came up a few times. Its antigen is as yet unknown. The source of the sample is a study of beta chain features in type 1 diabetes. Notes on the study in general: Significant though moderate, a shortening of TCRB CDR3s appeared in all four CD4+ subsets of Type 1 diabetes patients. Shorter templates may be favored by PCR, equally so in patients and controls.

There are 15 residues in the CDR3. The germline CDR1 and CDR2 sequences are SNHLY and FYNNEI. The V gene lost 5 bases and the J gene lost 5 bases, with 16 bases spanning the gap. Every bit of the isolated RNA underwent reverse transcription, so sequencing read expressed TCRB transcripts. Produced via immunoSEQ multiplex PCR; TCRdb's table is partial and in-frame only. The sample has a few hundred thousand clones; approximately 15% are singletons. The chain employs TRBV2 and TRBJ1-5; D is undetermined. The receptor comes from a young man in good health. Source material: naive CD4+ T cells from blood. In nucleotides, the CDR3 is TGTGCCAGCAGTCCTGACCTCCAGAGGTATCAGCCCCAGCATTTT. Translation: CASSPDLQRYQPQHF. The variable domain in full, completed from reference TRBV2 and TRBJ1-5, reads EPEVTQTPSHQVTQMGQEVILRCVPISNHLYFYWYRQILGQKVEFLVSFYNNEISEKSEIFDDQFSVERPDGSNFTLKIRSTKLEDSAMYFCASSPDLQRYQPQHFGDGTRLSIL.